There are many counts of the clone carrying this T cell receptor beta chain. As yet, its antigen is unknown. The data originate from a study of T-cell reconstitution after alpha-beta-depleted transplantation in children. Whole-study results and caveats: Expanded clones from the graft, numbering several hundred, reportedly supplied alpha-beta T cells about two months after transplant. At one year after transplant, newly produced T cells mostly accounted for T-cell counts and diversity.

Preparation of the TCRbeta library was carried out with unique molecular identifiers. TCRdb re-analysed the PCR reads in MiXCR, keeping a single row per CDR3 protein. The table lists 540,000 or so distinct CDR3 sequences, more than 20% of them singletons. Deletions cut 8 bases from V and 0 bases from J, with 17 bases between. This CDR3 comprises 17 residues. The origin of this receptor is a boy under three years old who had a stem cell transplant for acute myeloid leukemia, so the T cells may come from the graft donor. The chain uses TRBV12-3 or TRBV12-4 and TRBJ2-6; D not certain. The sample was PBMCs, mostly from graft donor cells, taken 360 days after TCRalphabeta/CD19-depleted stem cell transplant. In DNA, the CDR3 is TGTGCCAGCCATTTATGGGGATTCCCCTCTGGGGCCAACGTCCTGACTTTC. This sequence encodes CASHLWGFPSGANVLTF.